Listed below are T cell receptor beta chains from one sample, sequenced in a study of blood T cell repertoires in COVID-19. This table comes from immunoSEQ multiplex PCR, and its TCRdb copy is limited to in-frame clones, with some not included. The sample yields 150,000 to 200,000 clones, 88% seen once. Input material: PBMCs or T cells enriched from blood (not recorded which). Every receptor here comes from a woman younger than 30 who had recovered from COVID-19. Both conserved end residues are part of each CDR3. Each record gives: V gene, CDR3 length, CDR3 protein.

>TRBV28|14
CATLPGGGTDTQYF
>TRBV18|16
CASSSGQRPNTGELFF
>TRBV2|15
CASFPAGPLRDTQYF
>TRBV20-1|13
CSASGTTPYEQYF
>TRBV19|13
CASRDQGFGGYTF
>TRBV5-4|17
CASSSPLGGGASETQYF
>TRBV7-8|17
CASSLVSVDGSEETQYF
>TRBV27|16
CASSLVLQGTNYGYTF
>TRBV12-5|17
CASGSAGQGLEQETQYF
>TRBV6-5|11
CASIQNTEAFF
>TRBV5-1|14
CASSLLQGGNTIYF
>TRBV9|17
CASSVGASGKRTDTQYF
>TRBV2|14
CASSETGVGGELFF
>TRBV4-1|14
CASSQSQGITEAFF
>TRBV7-9|13
CASRGTGITEAFF
>TRBV6-9|10
CASIGGRGNF